The entry that follows covers one T cell receptor beta chain sequence. The data are from a study of blood T cell repertoires in COVID-19. In the study overall: From T cells, B-cell-depleted T cells, or PBMCs came the material, which was cDNA or gDNA.

Authors' analysis steps: Reference gene primer amplification gave nucleated cell count estimates. Profiling relied on immunoSEQ multiplex PCR, and the TCRdb table lists in-frame clones only, not all of them. The V and J calls and the clone size are those of that table, but D and trimming were determined from the DNA. In the table there are approximately 140,000 clones, approximately 80% of which are singletons. This TCR came from a human donor in a cohort sampled during active COVID-19. The sequenced sample consisted of peripheral blood.

The CDR3 sequence: CASSGTVETQYF. Written as DNA, the CDR3 is TGTGCCAGCAGCGGGACTGTTGAGACCCAGTACTTC. The chain is built from TRBV12-3 or TRBV12-4 and TRBJ2-5; maybe TRBD2 (6 bases). The CDR3 is 12 residues long. Trimming stripped 6 bases from V and 5 bases from J, with 10 bases between.